The 21 T cell receptor beta chains below were found in one sample sequenced in a study of monozygotic twins with inflammatory bowel disease. TCRdb derives one entry per CDR3 protein from the 5' RACE reads, leaving out DNA. Its table lists approximately 420,000 distinct CDR3 sequences. The specimen was blood. The source of these receptors is a human donor with ulcerative colitis or Crohn's disease, or a healthy co-twin of an affected twin (not recorded which).

This chain connects TRBV3-1 to TRBJ2-1; checking the TCRdb D call of TRBD2 is not possible without DNA. The CDR3 loop spans 14 amino acids. The germline V gene encodes CDR1 LGHDT and CDR2 YNNKEL (reference sequence). The CDR3 sequence is CASTGTPSYNEQFF.

This chain joins TRBV19 and TRBJ1-1. The CDR3 length is 14 residues. CDR1 and CDR2 (germline): LNHDA, SQIVND (reference sequence). The CDR3 loop is CASSIFYRNAEAFF. Full variable domain (missing parts from reference TRBV19 and TRBJ1-1): DGGITQSPKYLFRKEGQNVTLSCEQNLNHDAMYWYRQDPGQGLRLIYYSQIVNDFQKGDIAEGYSVSREKKESFPLTVTSAQKNPTAFYLCASSIFYRNAEAFFGQGTRLTVV.

The J gene is TRBJ2-2, the V gene TRBV20-1. The CDR3 length is 12 residues. The V gene's germline CDR1 is DFQATT and CDR2 SNEGSKA (reference sequence). CDR3: CSAPTASGELFF.

J is TRBJ2-7 and V is TRBV7-2; TCRdb gives TRBD2 as the D gene, but with no DNA this cannot be confirmed. The germline gives CDR1 SGHTA, CDR2 FQGNSA. CDR3 length equals 15 residues. The CDR3 is CASSLGVAGVGEQYF.

This sequence joins TRBV30 and TRBJ1-2. CDR1 is GTSNPN, CDR2 SVGIG, per germline (reference sequence). The CDR3 contains 13 residues. CDR3: CAWSFPSGNGYTF.

V usage is TRBV6-2 or TRBV6-3 and J usage is TRBJ2-4; TCRdb's assignment of TRBD1 cannot be checked, as there is no DNA. Per germline, CDR1 MNHEY and CDR2 SVGEGT. The CDR3 loop spans 15 amino acids. The CDR3 protein is CASSRQGLAKNIQYF.

The chain has TRBV7-2 and TRBJ2-7. The CDR3 spans 13 residues. Germline V gene sequence: CDR1 SGHTA, CDR2 FQGNSA. The CDR3 spells CASSITQIYEQYF.

V is TRBV7-9 and J is TRBJ2-1; the TRBD2 assignment by TCRdb is unverifiable without DNA. CDR1 is SEHNR, CDR2 FQNEAQ, per germline (reference sequence). The CDR3 extends over 16 amino acids. This chain's CDR3 is CASSYPGLAPVDEQFF.

The chain links TRBV7-8 to TRBJ1-5. CDR1 is SGHVS, CDR2 FQNEAQ, per germline. The CDR3 runs to 12 residues. The CDR3 sequence is CASSKYSEPQHF.

This CDR3 reads CSAGYNRVGVNSPLHF. The rearrangement links TRBV20-1 to TRBJ1-6; absent DNA, TCRdb's TRBD1 call cannot be checked. The CDR3 covers 16 residues. Per germline, CDR1 DFQATT and CDR2 SNEGSKA (reference sequence).

The gene calls are TRBV11-1 and TRBJ2-1; lacking DNA, the TRBD1 call made by TCRdb goes unchecked. This CDR3 contains 18 residues. Germline V CDR1 and CDR2: SGHAT, FQDESV (reference sequence). CDR3 loop: CASGRTGGSPSSYNEQFF.

This chain connects TRBV6-5 to TRBJ1-1. This CDR3 spans 12 amino acids. Germline CDR1 and CDR2: MNHEY and SVGAGI. The CDR3 loop is CASWSLGTEAFF.

This sequence joins TRBV18 and TRBJ2-3. The V gene's germline CDR1 is KGHSH and CDR2 LQKENI. There are 14 residues in the CDR3. CDR3 sequence reads: CASSGINFTDTQYF.

The chain couples TRBV3-1 to TRBJ1-1. The CDR3 consists of 11 residues. Germline CDR1 reads LGHDT; CDR2 reads YNNKEL (reference sequence). The CDR3 protein is CASSQNTEAFF.

The CDR3 sequence is CSVEARDREQFF. The chain combines TRBV29-1 with TRBJ2-1; the D call of TRBD1 rests on TCRdb alone, since no DNA is present to check it. The CDR3 has 12 amino acids. CDR1 is SQVTM, CDR2 ANQGSEA, per germline.

The rearrangement joins TRBV5-1 to TRBJ2-3. Germline-derived CDR1 and CDR2 are SGHRS and YFSETQ. The CDR3 totals 15 residues. CDR3 protein: CASSTQALTTDTQYF.

The rearrangement uses TRBV20-1 and TRBJ2-7; TCRdb calls TRBD1, which cannot be checked without DNA. This CDR3 spans 14 amino acids. Germline V lookup: CDR1 DFQATT, CDR2 SNEGSKA (reference sequence). The CDR3 reads CSARDQDRVYEQYF.

The chain has TRBV27 and TRBJ1-1. Germline V lookup: CDR1 MNHEY, CDR2 SMNVEV (reference sequence). This CDR3 region has 14 residues. CDR3 loop: CASSLGGSQTEAFF.

The V gene is TRBV27, the J gene TRBJ2-3; TCRdb proposes TRBD2, but this gene call is untestable without DNA. Germline values: CDR1 MNHEY, CDR2 SMNVEV (reference sequence). CDR3 length: 17 residues. CDR3 region: CASSLSIAGNRPDTQYF.

The CDR3 loop reads CASSLSTGNTIYF. The J gene is TRBJ1-3, the V gene TRBV12-3 or TRBV12-4. The CDR3 runs to 13 residues.

This chain links TRBV7-6 with TRBJ2-2; TCRdb names TRBD2, which stays unverified in the absence of DNA. The CDR3 has 12 amino acids. Germline assignment: CDR1 SGHVS and CDR2 FNYEAQ. The CDR3 spells CASSPRVGELFF.